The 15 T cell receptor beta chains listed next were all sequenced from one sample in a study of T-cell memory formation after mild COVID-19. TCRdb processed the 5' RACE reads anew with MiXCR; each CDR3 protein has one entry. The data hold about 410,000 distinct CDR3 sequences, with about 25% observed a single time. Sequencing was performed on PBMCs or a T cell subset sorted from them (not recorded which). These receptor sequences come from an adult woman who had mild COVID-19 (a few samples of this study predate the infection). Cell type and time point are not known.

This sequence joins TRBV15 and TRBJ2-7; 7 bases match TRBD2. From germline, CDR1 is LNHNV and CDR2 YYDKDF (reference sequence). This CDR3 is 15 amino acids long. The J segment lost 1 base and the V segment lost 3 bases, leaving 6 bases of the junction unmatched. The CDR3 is CATSRSEGLSYEQYF. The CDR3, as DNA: TGTGCCACCAGCAGGTCTGAGGGACTATCCTACGAGCAGTACTTC.

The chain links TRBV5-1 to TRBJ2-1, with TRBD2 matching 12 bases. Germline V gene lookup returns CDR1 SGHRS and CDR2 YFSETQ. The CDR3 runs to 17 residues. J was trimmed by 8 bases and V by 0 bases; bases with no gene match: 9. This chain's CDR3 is CASSLGPLAGGTYEQFF. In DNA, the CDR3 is TGCGCCAGCAGCTTGGGCCCGCTAGCGGGGGGGACCTATGAGCAGTTCTTC.

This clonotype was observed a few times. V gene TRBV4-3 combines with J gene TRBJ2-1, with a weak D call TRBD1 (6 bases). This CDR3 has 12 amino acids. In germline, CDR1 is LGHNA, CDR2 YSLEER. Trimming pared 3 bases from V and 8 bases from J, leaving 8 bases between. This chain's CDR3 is CASSHTGYEQFF. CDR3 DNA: TGCGCCAGCAGCCATACAGGGTATGAGCAGTTCTTC.

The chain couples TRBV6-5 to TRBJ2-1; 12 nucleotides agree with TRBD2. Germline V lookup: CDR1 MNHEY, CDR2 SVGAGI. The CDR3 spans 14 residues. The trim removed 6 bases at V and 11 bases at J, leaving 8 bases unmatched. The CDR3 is CASSRGTSGPKQFF. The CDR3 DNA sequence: TGTGCCAGCAGCCGCGGGACTAGCGGGCCCAAGCAGTTCTTC.

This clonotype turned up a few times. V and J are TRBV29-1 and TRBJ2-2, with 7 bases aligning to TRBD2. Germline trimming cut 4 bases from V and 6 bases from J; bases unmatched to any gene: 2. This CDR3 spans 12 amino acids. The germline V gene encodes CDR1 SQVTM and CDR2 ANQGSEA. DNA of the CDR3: TGCAGCGTTGTTCTAGCGGCCGGGGAGCTGTTTTTT. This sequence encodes CSVVLAAGELFF.

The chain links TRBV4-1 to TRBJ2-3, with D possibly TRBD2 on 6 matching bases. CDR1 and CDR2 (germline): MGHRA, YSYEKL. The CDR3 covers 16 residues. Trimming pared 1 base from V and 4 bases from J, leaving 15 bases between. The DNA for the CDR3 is TGCGCCAGCAGCCAAGTAGGGCGGGATCGGGCAGATACGCAGTATTTT. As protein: CASSQVGRDRADTQYF.

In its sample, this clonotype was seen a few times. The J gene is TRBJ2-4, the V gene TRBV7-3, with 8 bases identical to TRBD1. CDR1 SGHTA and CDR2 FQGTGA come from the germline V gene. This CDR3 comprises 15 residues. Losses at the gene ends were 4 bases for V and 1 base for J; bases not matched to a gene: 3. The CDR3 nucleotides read TGTGCCAGCAGCTCAACAGGGGGTGCCAAAAACATTCAGTACTTC. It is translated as CASSSTGGAKNIQYF.

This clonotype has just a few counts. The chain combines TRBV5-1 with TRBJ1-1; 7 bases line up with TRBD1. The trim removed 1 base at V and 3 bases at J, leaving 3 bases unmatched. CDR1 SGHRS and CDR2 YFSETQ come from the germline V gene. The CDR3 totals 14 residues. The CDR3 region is CASSLRGLDTEAFF. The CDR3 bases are TGCGCCAGCAGCTTGAGGGGGCTGGACACTGAAGCTTTCTTT.

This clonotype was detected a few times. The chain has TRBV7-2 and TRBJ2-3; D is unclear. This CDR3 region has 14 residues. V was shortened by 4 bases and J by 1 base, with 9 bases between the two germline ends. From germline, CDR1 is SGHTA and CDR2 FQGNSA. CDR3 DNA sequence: TGTGCCAGCAGCTCAAACATGGGCACAGATACGCAGTATTTT. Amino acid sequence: CASSSNMGTDTQYF.

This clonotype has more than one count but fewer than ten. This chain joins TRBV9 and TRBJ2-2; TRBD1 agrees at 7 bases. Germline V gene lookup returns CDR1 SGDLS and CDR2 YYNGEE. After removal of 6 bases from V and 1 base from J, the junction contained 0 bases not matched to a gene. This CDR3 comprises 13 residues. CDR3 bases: TGTGCCAGCAACAGGGGGAACACCGGGGAGCTGTTTTTT. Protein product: CASNRGNTGELFF.

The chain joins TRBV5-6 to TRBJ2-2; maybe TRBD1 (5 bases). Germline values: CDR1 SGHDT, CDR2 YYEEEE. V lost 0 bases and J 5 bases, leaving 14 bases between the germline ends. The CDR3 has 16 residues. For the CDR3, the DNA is TGTGCCAGCAGCTTGGGAGCAGGGTTAGAAACCGGGGAGCTGTTTTTT. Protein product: CASSLGAGLETGELFF.

The chain's CDR3 is CASSSRLGEGSSYEQYF. The CDR3 DNA is TGTGCCAGCAGCTCAAGACTTGGGGAGGGGAGCTCCTACGAGCAGTACTTC. V and J are TRBV7-9 and TRBJ2-7; 7 bases are a match to TRBD2. J lost 0 bases, V lost 4 bases, and 12 bases had no gene match. Germline CDR1 is SEHNR and CDR2 is FQNEAQ (reference sequence). The CDR3 runs 17 residues. Looking up the rest from reference TRBV7-9 and TRBJ2-7 gives the full variable domain: DTGVSQNPRHKITKRGQNVTFRCDPISEHNRLYWYRQTLGQGPEFLTYFQNEAQLEKSRLLSDRFSAERPKGSFSTLEIQRTEQGDSAMYLCASSSRLGEGSSYEQYFGPGTRLTVT.

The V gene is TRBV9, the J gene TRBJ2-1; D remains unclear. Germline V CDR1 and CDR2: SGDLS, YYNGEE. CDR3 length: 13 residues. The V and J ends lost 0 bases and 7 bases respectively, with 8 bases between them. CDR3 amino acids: CASSVVVGNEQFF. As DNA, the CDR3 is TGTGCCAGCAGCGTAGTAGTCGGGAATGAGCAGTTCTTC.

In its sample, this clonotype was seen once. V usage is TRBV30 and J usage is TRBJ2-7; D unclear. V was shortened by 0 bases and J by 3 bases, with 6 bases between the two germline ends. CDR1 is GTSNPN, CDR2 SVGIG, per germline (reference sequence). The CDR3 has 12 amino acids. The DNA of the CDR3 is TGTGCCTGGAGTGTAGGTATCTACGAGCAGTACTTC. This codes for CAWSVGIYEQYF.

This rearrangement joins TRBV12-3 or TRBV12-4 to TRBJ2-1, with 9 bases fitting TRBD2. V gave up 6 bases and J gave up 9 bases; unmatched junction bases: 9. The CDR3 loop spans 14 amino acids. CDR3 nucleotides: TGTGCCAGCAGGGAGAGCGGGAGGACTGGTGAGCAGTTCTTC. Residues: CASRESGRTGEQFF.